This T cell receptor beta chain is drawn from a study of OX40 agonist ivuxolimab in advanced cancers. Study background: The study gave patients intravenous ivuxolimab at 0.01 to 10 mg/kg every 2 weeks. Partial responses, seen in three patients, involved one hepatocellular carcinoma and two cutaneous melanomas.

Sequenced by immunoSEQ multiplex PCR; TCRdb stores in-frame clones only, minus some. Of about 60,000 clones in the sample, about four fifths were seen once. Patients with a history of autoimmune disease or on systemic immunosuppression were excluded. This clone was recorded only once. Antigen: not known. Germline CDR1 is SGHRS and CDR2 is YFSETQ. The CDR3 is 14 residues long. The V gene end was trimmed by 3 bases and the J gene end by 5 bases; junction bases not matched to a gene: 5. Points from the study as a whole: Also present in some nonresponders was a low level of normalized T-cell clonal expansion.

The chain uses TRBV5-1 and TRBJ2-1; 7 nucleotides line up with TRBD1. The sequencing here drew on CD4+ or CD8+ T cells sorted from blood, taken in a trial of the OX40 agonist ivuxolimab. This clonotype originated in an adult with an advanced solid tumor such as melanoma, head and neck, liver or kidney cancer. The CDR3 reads CASSSDRTDNEQFF. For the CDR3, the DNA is TGCGCCAGCAGCTCGGACAGGACAGACAATGAGCAGTTCTTC.